This T cell receptor beta chain was retrieved from a study of cytomegalovirus exposure and HLA in healthy donors. Per germline, CDR1 SGHNT and CDR2 YYREEE (reference sequence). V lost 1 base to trimming and J lost 5 bases; unmatched junction nucleotides: 10. The CDR3 length is 16 residues. The PCR employed 60 Vbeta primers together with 13 Jbeta primers. The method was immunoSEQ multiplex PCR; TCRdb's version includes in-frame clones alone and lacks a portion of them. The table includes over 150,000 clones, roughly 79% detected once. The source material was PBMCs. The chain is built from TRBV5-4 and TRBJ2-7, with 9 bases aligning to TRBD2. This TCR derives from a male donor in good health and CMV-seropositive. CDR3 coding DNA: TGTGCCAGCAGCTTGACAGCGGGGGGCATTTGGGACGAGCAGTACTTC. Residues: CASSLTAGGIWDEQYF.